This TCR beta chain was identified during a study of blood T cells in healthy people across ages. General study points: A roughly linear age-dependent decrease characterized TCR beta diversity per million T cells. With unsorted PBMCs, a conclusive comparison of naive versus antigen-experienced cells was not possible.

With regard to this clonotype: Its antigen is unidentified.

Healthy individuals of Caucasian origin from Russia, aged 6 to 90, served as donors. Samples had at least 6.5 million PBMCs isolated from them. The germline CDR1 and CDR2 sequences are MNHEY and SVGEGT. V lost 7 bases, J lost 2 bases, and 12 bases lay in between. The CDR3 is made up of 14 amino acids. Through a sample-barcoded 5' primer and a J-beta primer mix, a second PCR was run for roughly 7 to 12 cycles. TCRdb itself ran the 5' RACE reads through MiXCR, one entry per CDR3 protein. The sample carries 550,000 to 700,000 distinct CDR3 sequences, 25% to 30% recorded once. Sequenced: blood. This clonotype was obtained from a woman aged 70 to 79 in good health. The rearrangement links TRBV6-2 or TRBV6-3 to TRBJ2-1, with D perhaps assigned TRBD1 or TRBD2 (6 bases each). The chain's CDR3 is CASKEGGPYNEQFF. In DNA, the CDR3 is TGTGCCAGCAAGGAGGGGGGCCCCTACAATGAGCAGTTCTTC.